A single sample is the source of the 30 T cell receptor beta chains below, sequenced in a study of shared clonotypes between healthy human individuals. Selected positively for CCR7 and CD45RO-negative, naive CD8 cells excluded terminally differentiated effector memory CD45RA+ cells. Repertoires were generated with immunoSEQ multiplex PCR, while TCRdb's copy carries only in-frame clones and drops some. This sample has some 2 million clones, with about 94% found just once. The sample was naive CD8+ T cells sorted from blood. Receptors were obtained from a man younger than 35 in good health.

Points on this clone: The same CDR3 also results from other DNA sequences found in this sample. This chain joins TRBV19 and TRBJ1-1; D is perhaps TRBD1 (5 bases). Germline CDR1 is LNHDA and CDR2 is SQIVND (reference sequence). The CDR3 has 13 residues. With 1 base removed from V and 5 bases from J, the gap between germline ends came to 8 bases. CDR3 sequence reads: CASSIGEGTEAFF. The CDR3, as DNA: TGTGCCAGTAGTATAGGGGAGGGGACTGAAGCTTTCTTT.

The rearrangement joins TRBV30 to TRBJ2-7; unclear D gene. V was cut by 7 bases and J by 3 bases, with 19 bases left in between. This CDR3 spans 14 amino acids. Germline assignment: CDR1 GTSNPN and CDR2 SVGIG (reference sequence). This CDR3 reads CASARLSDGYEQYF. The CDR3 DNA reads as TGTGCCTCTGCGCGCTTGTCGGACGGCTACGAGCAGTACTTC.

This chain uses TRBV5-1 with TRBJ2-7, with TRBD1 identical over 7 bases. CDR1 and CDR2 (germline): SGHRS, YFSETQ. Unmatched junction bases numbered 8, after V lost 2 bases and J lost 3 bases. CDR3 length: 15 residues. The CDR3 loop reads CASSLMGTAYYEQYF. DNA of the CDR3: TGCGCCAGCAGCTTAATGGGGACAGCCTACTACGAGCAGTACTTC. Full variable domain (remainder filled in from reference TRBV5-1 and TRBJ2-7): KAGVTQTPRYLIKTRGQQVTLSCSPISGHRSVSWYQQTPGQGLQFLFEYFSETQRNKGNFPGRFSGRQFSNSRSEMNVSTLELGDSALYLCASSLMGTAYYEQYFGPGTRLTVT.

J is TRBJ2-1 and V is TRBV6-5, with TRBD2 matching 9 bases. Looked up from germline, CDR1 is MNHEY and CDR2 is SVGAGI. Unmatched junction bases numbered 9, after V lost 6 bases and J lost 6 bases. CDR3 size: 15 residues. CDR3 protein: CASSPQREAVNEQFF. DNA for the CDR3: TGTGCCAGCAGCCCTCAGCGGGAGGCTGTCAATGAGCAGTTCTTC.

The chain carries TRBV29-1 and TRBJ2-1; the D is unclear. With 4 bases removed from V and 9 bases from J, the gap between germline ends came to 16 bases. The CDR3 has 13 residues. Germline CDR1 and CDR2: SQVTM and ANQGSEA. The CDR3 region has the DNA TGCAGCGTTGTAGGAACGGGTTGGGTTGAGCAGTTCTTC. Protein: CSVVGTGWVEQFF.

The CDR3 DNA reads as TGCGCCAGCAGCCAAGTCGGGCGGGAGGGCCACAATGAGCAGTTCTTC. Encoded protein: CASSQVGREGHNEQFF. The genes are TRBV4-1 and TRBJ2-1, with 9 positions matching TRBD2. Per germline, CDR1 MGHRA and CDR2 YSYEKL. The CDR3 has 16 residues. After removal of 1 base from V and 5 bases from J, the junction contained 6 bases not matched to a gene.

The chain uses TRBV30 and TRBJ2-7; 7 bases match TRBD1. The CDR3 sequence is 14 residues long. The germline gives CDR1 GTSNPN, CDR2 SVGIG (reference sequence). V shed 4 bases and J 4 bases; nucleotides not matched to a gene: 10. CDR3 nucleotides: TGTGCCTGGACGAACCGGGACAGACCGTACGAGCAGTACTTC. Its translation: CAWTNRDRPYEQYF.

This sequence joins TRBV29-1 and TRBJ1-2; TRBD1 aligns across 9 bases. Germline V gene data show CDR1 as SQVTM and CDR2 as ANQGSEA. The CDR3 length is 16 residues. With 4 bases clipped from V and 0 bases from J, the junction kept 9 bases outside the gene matches. Written as DNA, the CDR3 is TGCAGCGTTGTATTGGGACAGGGTCGTGCTAACTATGGCTACACCTTC. Translating gives CSVVLGQGRANYGYTF.

The chain couples TRBV5-1 to TRBJ2-7, with 8 nucleotides matching TRBD2. The CDR3 extends over 15 amino acids. V shed 0 bases, J shed 5 bases, and the junction held 7 bases outside the gene matches. CDR1 and CDR2 (germline): SGHRS, YFSETQ. In DNA form, the CDR3 reads TGCGCCAGCAGCTTGGTTGGCGGGGGGACCGACGAGCAGTACTTC. As protein: CASSLVGGGTDEQYF. Drawing the rest from reference TRBV5-1 and TRBJ2-7, the complete variable domain is KAGVTQTPRYLIKTRGQQVTLSCSPISGHRSVSWYQQTPGQGLQFLFEYFSETQRNKGNFPGRFSGRQFSNSRSEMNVSTLELGDSALYLCASSLVGGGTDEQYFGPGTRLTVT.

The rearrangement uses TRBV12-5 and TRBJ2-6, with D perhaps matching TRBD1 or TRBD2 (5 bases each). Germline V CDR1 and CDR2: LGHNT, FRNRAP. CDR3 length: 16 amino acids. Trimming stripped 5 bases from V and 2 bases from J, with 13 bases between. CDR3 in amino acids: CASGGTSGTGANVLTF. The CDR3 bases are TGTGCTAGTGGTGGGACGAGTGGAACTGGGGCCAACGTCCTGACTTTC.

The genes are TRBV4-1 and TRBJ1-3, with D maybe TRBD1 (5 bases). The CDR3 is 15 amino acids. Germline CDR1 MGHRA, CDR2 YSYEKL. V shed 4 bases and J shed 0 bases, with 10 bases lying between them. CDR3 sequence reads: CASSPGESSGNTIYF. DNA for the CDR3: TGCGCCAGCAGCCCGGGGGAGAGCTCTGGAAACACCATATATTTT.

The chain carries TRBV5-5 and TRBJ2-7; D is ambiguous. The CDR3 totals 13 residues. The V and J ends lost 4 bases and 2 bases respectively, with 10 bases between them. Germline V gives CDR1 SGHKS, CDR2 YYEKEE (reference sequence). CDR3 region: CASSPDLTYEQYF. CDR3 bases: TGTGCCAGCAGCCCAGACCTCACCTACGAGCAGTACTTC.

This sequence joins TRBV7-9 and TRBJ2-1, with D possibly being TRBD1 or TRBD2 (5 bases each). The ends were cut back, 4 bases at V and 5 bases at J, with 18 bases in the middle. This CDR3 contains 16 residues. In germline, CDR1 is SEHNR, CDR2 FQNEAQ (reference sequence). The CDR3 here is CASSWGTAAEDNEQFF. The CDR3 DNA reads as TGTGCCAGCAGCTGGGGGACGGCGGCGGAGGACAATGAGCAGTTCTTC.

The V and J genes are TRBV6-5 and TRBJ1-3; D gene uncertain. The V end was cut by 5 bases, the J end by 2 bases, with 7 bases between. The CDR3 length is 13 residues. From germline, CDR1 is MNHEY and CDR2 SVGAGI. CDR3 DNA: TGTGCCAGCAGTGACCTAGCTGGAAACACCATATATTTT. As protein: CASSDLAGNTIYF.

This chain uses TRBV28 with TRBJ2-7; D possibly corresponds to TRBD1 (6 bases). Germline loops: CDR1 MDHEN, CDR2 SYDVKM. The CDR3 is 14 amino acids. Trimming shortened V by 6 bases and J by 1 base, and 13 bases separated the two germline ends. DNA for the CDR3: TGTGCCAGCAGACTGACAGGTTCGTCCTACGAGCAGTACTTC. Its protein product is CASRLTGSSYEQYF.

Comments on this clone: Other DNA sequences in this sample translate to the same CDR3. This rearrangement joins TRBV25-1 to TRBJ2-1; D not resolved. Germline values: CDR1 MGHDK, CDR2 SYGVNS. This CDR3 has 11 amino acids. V lost 2 bases, J lost 6 bases, and 2 bases lay in between. This CDR3 reads CASSEVNEQFF. CDR3 bases: TGTGCCAGCAGTGAAGTCAATGAGCAGTTCTTC.

CDR3 loop: CASSSGTFSSYEQYF. CDR3 DNA sequence: TGTGCCAGCAGCTCCGGGACGTTCAGCTCCTACGAGCAGTACTTC. The gene calls are TRBV6-6 and TRBJ2-7; D possibly matches TRBD1 or TRBD2 (5 bases each). The CDR3 contains 15 residues. Trimming pared 6 bases from V and 0 bases from J, leaving 15 bases between. Germline assignment: CDR1 MNHNY and CDR2 SVGAGI (reference sequence).

This rearrangement joins TRBV10-3 to TRBJ2-5; D may be TRBD1 or TRBD2 (5 bases each). With 10 bases removed from V and 3 bases from J, the gap between germline ends came to 18 bases. CDR1 and CDR2 (germline): ENHRY, SYGVKD. This CDR3 is built from 14 residues. The CDR3 loop is CATGETAEEETQYF. The CDR3 region has the DNA TGTGCCACCGGGGAGACAGCTGAAGAAGAGACCCAGTACTTC.

About this clone itself: The sample holds other DNA sequences that translate to the same CDR3. The chain recombines TRBV9 with TRBJ2-3; D not resolved. The CDR3 runs to 13 residues. Trimming took 0 bases from V and 1 from J, leaving 3 bases between them. Germline V CDR1 and CDR2: SGDLS, YYNGEE. The CDR3 region has the DNA TGTGCCAGCAGCGTAGGAGGCACAGATACGCAGTATTTT. Its translation: CASSVGGTDTQYF.

The chain carries TRBV29-1 and TRBJ2-7, with no clear D. Deletions cut 5 bases from V and 2 bases from J, with 13 bases between. Germline V gene sequence: CDR1 SQVTM, CDR2 ANQGSEA. The CDR3 sequence is 13 residues long. The CDR3 sequence is CSVRRLGPYEQYF. The CDR3 region has the DNA TGCAGCGTTCGCCGGCTCGGTCCCTACGAGCAGTACTTC.

This chain connects TRBV4-3 to TRBJ1-6, with a possible D match to TRBD1 (5 bases). In germline, CDR1 is LGHNA, CDR2 YSLEER. The V and J ends lost 4 bases and 9 bases respectively, with 10 bases between them. This CDR3 comprises 13 residues. CDR3 sequence: CASSRDSGSPLHF. Written as DNA, the CDR3 is TGCGCCAGCAGCCGAGACAGTGGTTCACCCCTCCACTTT.

This chain links TRBV6-6 with TRBJ1-1; TRBD1 might be the D (5 bases). Germline CDR1 reads MNHNY; CDR2 reads SVGAGI (reference sequence). The CDR3 runs 14 residues. V lost 2 bases, J lost 3 bases, and 10 bases lay in between. The CDR3 here is CASSYGGLDTEAFF. Here the CDR3 DNA reads TGTGCCAGCAGTTACGGGGGGTTGGACACTGAAGCTTTCTTT.

This chain joins TRBV29-1 and TRBJ2-1; 8 bases are a match to TRBD2. Germline lookup yields CDR1 SQVTM and CDR2 ANQGSEA. The J segment lost 5 bases and the V segment lost 5 bases, leaving 8 bases of the junction unmatched. This CDR3 comprises 14 residues. The CDR3 DNA reads TGCAGCGTTCCCGGGAGGGCCGGGGACAATGAGCAGTTCTTC. This gives the protein CSVPGRAGDNEQFF.

For this clone: This CDR3 is also generated by other DNA sequences in the sample. V gene TRBV6-5 combines with J gene TRBJ2-7; a possible D gene is TRBD2 (6 bases). Germline CDR1 is MNHEY and CDR2 is SVGAGI. V was shortened by 0 bases and J by 0 bases, with 9 bases between the two germline ends. The CDR3 spans 15 residues. The CDR3 DNA reads TGTGCCAGCAGTTACTCGGTCGGGAGCTCCTACGAGCAGTACTTC. The encoded protein is CASSYSVGSSYEQYF.

The chain recombines TRBV9 with TRBJ2-5; D may match TRBD1 or TRBD2 (5 bases each). The CDR3 extends over 15 amino acids. Germline assignment: CDR1 SGDLS and CDR2 YYNGEE. Trimming cost V 0 bases and J 5 bases, with 14 bases left between them. The CDR3 is CASSVGDGLGETQYF. CDR3 nucleotides: TGTGCCAGCAGCGTAGGGGACGGGTTAGGGGAGACCCAGTACTTC.

This sequence joins TRBV2 and TRBJ2-2, with a possible D match to TRBD2 (5 bases). Trimming removed 0 bases from V and 6 bases from J, with 8 bases in between. The germline V gene has CDR1 SNHLY and CDR2 FYNNEI. This CDR3 has 14 amino acids. DNA for the CDR3: TGTGCCAGCAGTGAAGCGGTGGGAGCCGGGGAGCTGTTTTTT. The encoded protein is CASSEAVGAGELFF.

A note on this clone: Given the absence of the conserved phenylalanine or tryptophan at the CDR3 end, a read error is likely. It is unclear where the CDR3 begins or ends on the DNA, so no DNA is shown, and the CDR3 is as TCRdb lists it. The chain has TRBV27 and TRBJ2-7; the listed D gene, TRBD2, was not tested against the DNA. The germline CDR1 and CDR2 sequences are MNHEY and SMNVEV (reference sequence). The CDR3 is 9 amino acids long, termini counted. The CDR3 here is CASSTSASD.

The V gene is TRBV10-2, the J gene TRBJ2-3; TRBD2 matches at 10 bases. V lost 6 bases, J lost 7 bases, and 10 bases stayed unmatched. CDR1 and CDR2 from the germline V gene are WSHSY and SAAADI. This CDR3 contains 15 residues. Written as DNA, the CDR3 is TGCGCCAGCAGAGATCAAGCGGGAGGGTCGAATACGCAGTATTTT. This gives the protein CASRDQAGGSNTQYF.

V is TRBV13 and J is TRBJ1-1; D gene uncertain. This CDR3 contains 15 residues. Trimming took off 1 base at V and 1 base at J, with 10 bases between the two ends. Germline assignment: CDR1 PRHDT and CDR2 FYEKMQ (reference sequence). CDR3 residues: CASSLEGLGNTEAFF. The CDR3 bases are TGTGCCAGCAGCTTAGAAGGGTTGGGGAACACTGAAGCTTTCTTT.

As for this clone: Additional DNA sequences in this sample encode the identical CDR3. The rearrangement joins TRBV4-1 to TRBJ1-2; TRBD1 matches 7 bases. After removal of 3 bases from V and 3 bases from J, the junction contained 1 base not matched to a gene. Germline V gives CDR1 MGHRA, CDR2 YSYEKL. CDR3 length: 13 amino acids. The CDR3 coding sequence is TGCGCCAGCAGCCAGGGACAGTACTATGGCTACACCTTC. This codes for CASSQGQYYGYTF.